This T cell receptor beta chain was sequenced in a study of shared clonotypes between healthy human individuals. Overall study results and limits: Sampling covered blood only; tissue repertoires likely differ.

Clones were read by immunoSEQ multiplex PCR, and TCRdb kept only the in-frame ones, dropping some. The data hold 1.5 million to 2.5 million clones, with over 85% observed a single time. Cells designated naive CD8 were CD45RO-negative and were positively selected for CCR7, with terminally differentiated effector memory CD45RA+ cells excluded. Trimming at V came to 5 bases and at J to 6 bases, leaving 7 bases not matched to a gene. Germline V lookup: CDR1 SGHVS, CDR2 FNYEAQ. The CDR3 is made up of 15 amino acids. Regarding this clone: What it binds is not known.

The chain couples TRBV7-6 to TRBJ2-7; 13 positions agree with TRBD2. This receptor was taken from a man younger than 35 in good health. The sample consisted of naive CD8+ T cells sorted from blood. The CDR3 region is CASSGEGLAGSEQYF. The CDR3 DNA reads as TGTGCCAGCAGCGGGGAGGGACTAGCGGGGAGCGAGCAGTACTTC.